These 20 T cell receptor beta chains were sequenced from one sample in a study of blood T cell repertoires in COVID-19. Generated by immunoSEQ multiplex PCR, the TCRdb table keeps only in-frame clones and is missing some. Seen here are around 110,000 clones, roughly 80% observed once, and the top ten hold 2% to 2.5%. The sample was peripheral blood. These receptors came from a man aged 25-40 years with acute or convalescent COVID-19.

V and J are TRBV7-9 and TRBJ2-5; 7 bases line up with TRBD1. The CDR3 consists of 14 residues. Germline V gene lookup returns CDR1 SEHNR and CDR2 FQNEAQ (reference sequence). V lost 5 bases to trimming and J lost 2 bases; unmatched junction nucleotides: 5. The CDR3 here is CASSNWDSQETQYF. The DNA of the CDR3 is TGTGCCAGCAGCAACTGGGACAGTCAAGAGACCCAGTACTTC.

This clone has only one observation. The chain links TRBV9 to TRBJ2-2, with D possibly matching TRBD2 (6 bases). The V and J ends lost 0 bases and 2 bases respectively, with 17 bases between them. Germline V gene sequence: CDR1 SGDLS, CDR2 YYNGEE. This CDR3 comprises 18 residues. CDR3 region: CASSVAPGVARNTGELFF. CDR3 nucleotide sequence: TGTGCCAGCAGCGTAGCCCCGGGGGTAGCGCGAAACACCGGGGAGCTGTTTTTT.

CDR3 region: CASSTSGSSYEQYF. In DNA form, the CDR3 reads TGTGCCAGCAGCACAAGCGGGAGCTCCTACGAGCAGTACTTC. This chain uses TRBV7-9 with TRBJ2-7, with TRBD2 identical over 8 bases. CDR1 and CDR2 (germline): SEHNR, FQNEAQ (reference sequence). The trim removed 5 bases at V and 0 bases at J, leaving 3 bases unmatched. The CDR3 is made up of 14 amino acids.

The rearrangement uses TRBV20-1 and TRBJ2-1; D ambiguous. The germline V gene has CDR1 DFQATT and CDR2 SNEGSKA (reference sequence). V was cut by 3 bases and J by 6 bases, with 9 bases left in between. The CDR3 runs to 12 residues. The CDR3 nucleotides are TGCAGTGCTAGTCGAAAACTCAATGAGCAGTTCTTC. Encoded protein: CSASRKLNEQFF.

The CDR3 sequence: CASSYSGGRNQPQHF. CDR3 in DNA: TGTGCCAGCAGTTACTCAGGCGGTCGCAATCAGCCCCAGCATTTT. The J gene is TRBJ1-5, the V gene TRBV6-6; D is unclear. This CDR3 contains 15 residues. In germline, CDR1 is MNHNY, CDR2 SVGAGI (reference sequence). The germline V and J ends were trimmed by 0 bases and 2 bases, with 8 bases remaining between them.

The chain joins TRBV27 to TRBJ2-7; 7 bases align to TRBD1. V shed 4 bases and J 4 bases; nucleotides not matched to a gene: 4. Germline V gene data show CDR1 as MNHEY and CDR2 as SMNVEV (reference sequence). This CDR3 has 13 amino acids. The chain's CDR3 is CASSWGQTYEQYF. The DNA for the CDR3 is TGTGCCAGCAGTTGGGGACAGACTTACGAGCAGTACTTC.

CDR3 in amino acids: CASSNHTGLNTEAFF. The CDR3 DNA follows: TGTGCCAGCAGTAACCACACAGGCTTGAACACTGAAGCTTTCTTT. V usage is TRBV2 and J usage is TRBJ1-1; possible D gene TRBD1, 5 bases. With 5 bases removed from V and 0 bases from J, the gap between germline ends came to 13 bases. CDR1 and CDR2 from the germline V gene are SNHLY and FYNNEI. This CDR3 contains 15 residues. Full variable domain (remainder filled in from reference TRBV2 and TRBJ1-1): EPEVTQTPSHQVTQMGQEVILRCVPISNHLYFYWYRQILGQKVEFLVSFYNNEISEKSEIFDDQFSVERPDGSNFTLKIRSTKLEDSAMYFCASSNHTGLNTEAFFGQGTRLTVV.

This clone was seen only a few times. V gene TRBV6-5 combines with J gene TRBJ2-7; 11 bases fit TRBD2. Per the germline V gene, CDR1 is MNHEY and CDR2 is SVGAGI. V lost 6 bases and J lost 3; bases outside the gene matches: 4. CDR3 length: 14 residues. The CDR3 coding sequence is TGTGCCAGCAGCCTTAGCGGGGGGGTCTACGAGCAGTACTTC. This sequence encodes CASSLSGGVYEQYF.

This chain uses TRBV5-1 with TRBJ2-6; D possibly corresponds to TRBD2 (5 bases). Trimming took 4 bases from V and 3 from J, leaving 17 bases between them. The CDR3 runs 17 residues. CDR1 SGHRS and CDR2 YFSETQ come from the germline V gene. The CDR3 DNA reads as TGCGCCAGCAGCCCTCGCGGAGGAGGTGGTGGGGCCAACGTCCTGACTTTC. Protein sequence: CASSPRGGGGGANVLTF.

This chain connects TRBV19 to TRBJ2-7; tentatively, D is TRBD2 (6 bases). CDR3 size: 15 residues. The V gene's germline CDR1 is LNHDA and CDR2 SQIVND (reference sequence). Trimming pared 7 bases from V and 2 bases from J, leaving 18 bases between. The DNA of the CDR3 is TGTGCCAGTAAGGAGGAGGGGATCACACCCTACGAGCAGTACTTC. This gives the protein CASKEEGITPYEQYF.

The chain employs TRBV19 and TRBJ2-7; 13 nucleotides align to TRBD2. The CDR3 consists of 15 residues. Looked up from germline, CDR1 is LNHDA and CDR2 is SQIVND (reference sequence). The ends lost 4 bases at V and 7 bases at J; junction bases unmatched: 7. For the CDR3, the DNA is TGTGCCAGTAGTACCCGACTAGCGGGGGGCGGTGAGCAGTACTTC. Amino acids: CASSTRLAGGGEQYF.

V and J are TRBV11-2 and TRBJ2-3; possible D gene TRBD2, 6 bases. Trimming shortened V by 4 bases and J by 1 base, and 21 bases separated the two germline ends. Germline lookup yields CDR1 SGHAT and CDR2 FQNNGV. The CDR3 sequence is 18 residues long. CDR3 in DNA: TGTGCCAGCAGCTACCCCCTCGAGAGGCGGGATGGCACAGATACGCAGTATTTT. Protein: CASSYPLERRDGTDTQYF. The full variable domain, in which reference TRBV11-2 and TRBJ2-3 provide the parts outside the CDR3, is EAGVAQSPRYKIIEKRQSVAFWCNPISGHATLYWYQQILGQGPKLLIQFQNNGVVDDSQLPKDRFSAERLKGVDSTLKIQPAKLEDSAVYLCASSYPLERRDGTDTQYFGPGTRLTVL.

The CDR3 region is CASREGQLGYTF. The CDR3, as DNA: TGTGCCAGCAGGGAGGGACAGCTCGGCTACACCTTC. The rearrangement joins TRBV12-3 or TRBV12-4 to TRBJ1-2; 7 bases match TRBD1. CDR3 length: 12 residues. Germline trimming cut 6 bases from V and 8 bases from J; bases unmatched to any gene: 6.

The rearrangement uses TRBV9 and TRBJ2-5, with TRBD2 identical over 9 bases. CDR3 length: 16 amino acids. Trimming cost V 0 bases and J 1 base; bases outside gene matches: 4. Germline-derived CDR1 and CDR2 are SGDLS and YYNGEE. CDR3 loop: CASSVAPSGAQETQYF. DNA for the CDR3: TGTGCCAGCAGCGTAGCCCCTAGCGGGGCCCAAGAGACCCAGTACTTC.

The chain is built from TRBV5-4 and TRBJ2-1; 9 nucleotides line up with TRBD2. This CDR3 has 15 residues. Germline V lookup: CDR1 SGHNT, CDR2 YYREEE (reference sequence). With V trimmed by 7 bases and J by 7 bases, 12 bases remained unmatched. The CDR3 region has the DNA TGTGCCAGCCGCCTACTAGCGGGTGGCATAAATGAGCAGTTCTTC. Encoded protein: CASRLLAGGINEQFF.

The V call is TRBV18, the J call TRBJ1-1, with a tentative D call TRBD1 (6 bases). The CDR3 length is 16 residues. V lost 4 bases, J lost 1 base, and 16 bases lay in between. Germline V gene lookup returns CDR1 KGHSH and CDR2 LQKENI. Here the CDR3 reads CASSLGGQAQNTEAFF. The CDR3 DNA reads TGTGCCAGCTCACTCGGGGGGCAGGCGCAGAACACTGAAGCTTTCTTT.

V and J are TRBV7-9 and TRBJ1-1; 7 nucleotides line up with TRBD1. There are 12 residues in the CDR3. V dropped 7 bases and J dropped 4; count of bases not matched to a gene: 3. Germline CDR1 reads SEHNR; CDR2 reads FQNEAQ (reference sequence). CDR3 sequence: CASTAGGTEAFF. The CDR3, as DNA: TGTGCCAGCACCGCAGGGGGCACTGAAGCTTTCTTT.

The chain is built from TRBV4-2 and TRBJ2-3, with 12 bases that match TRBD2. The ends lost 4 bases at V and 11 bases at J; junction bases unmatched: 10. CDR1 LGHNA and CDR2 YNFKEQ come from the germline V gene. This CDR3 region has 15 residues. The chain's CDR3 is CASSPRLAGGPEQYF. CDR3 bases: TGTGCCAGCAGCCCCCGCCTAGCGGGGGGGCCGGAGCAGTATTTT.

This rearrangement joins TRBV19 to TRBJ1-5; TRBD1 agrees at 9 bases. The germline V gene has CDR1 LNHDA and CDR2 SQIVND (reference sequence). V shed 9 bases and J 6 bases; nucleotides not matched to a gene: 18. The CDR3 loop spans 17 amino acids. The CDR3 sequence: CASSTGTGFMLRQPQHF. The CDR3 region has the DNA TGTGCCAGCTCCACCGGGACAGGGTTTATGTTGCGTCAGCCCCAGCATTTT.

The gene calls are TRBV5-6 and TRBJ2-5; no clear D. The CDR3 length is 14 residues. Germline V lookup: CDR1 SGHDT, CDR2 YYEEEE. Deletions cut 1 base from V and 10 bases from J, with 17 bases between. For the CDR3, the DNA is TGTGCCAGCAGCTTGAGGCTAGTCCCCATAGACCAGTACTTC. Its protein is CASSLRLVPIDQYF.